The source of this T cell receptor beta chain is a study of cytomegalovirus exposure and HLA in healthy donors (dated by TCRdb to 2016 to 2017). With regard to the full study: According to an earlier analysis of several hundred of the donors, about 179 million T cells yielded over 90 million unique TCR beta sequences and more than 250 Gb of sequence data. Across around 400 genotyped donors of the cohort, an average of about 250,000 unique TCR beta nucleotide sequences per donor were sequenced, and 15% to 20% of those sequences were non-productive. The study aimed to test whether cataloging public T cell receptors could reveal signatures of past pathogen exposure. A later genetic analysis took genome-wide SNP genotypes for about 65% of the roughly 670 donors and used that subset as a discovery cohort. All discovery cohort repertoires had been generated using a single sequencing platform. Among the 398 genotyped donors, roughly 80% belonged to the genetic ancestry cluster associated with self-reported Caucasian donors. Four or five DR-DQ haplotypes were handled as single units for association and clustering because linkage in the cohort was strong. Using immunosequencing, the study profiled T cell repertoires from around 670 subjects and related those repertoires to cytomegalovirus serostatus. About 300 gigabases of sequencing data and approximately 85 million unique TCR sequences were included in an early release covering about 700 HLA-typed donors. In the later analysis, no new phenotypic data were used to find candidate immune exposures; instead, reliance was placed on TCR beta sequences and their occurrence across donors. Typing coverage varied by locus: about 629-630 donors for A, B, C, DRB1 and DQB1; some 520 for DQA1; approximately 610 for DPA1; approximately 450 for DPB1. Donor age, sex, ethnicity and CMV serostatus were collected together with the repertoire data. To predict cytomegalovirus infection status, the study brought together high-throughput TCR immunosequencing, statistical association of individual TCRs with disease status, and machine learning. To decide whether each TCR beta V gene segment behaved as functional or pseudogenic, an earlier analysis of some 600 of the donors relied on high-throughput TCR beta sequencing. In a later analysis, previously published TCR beta repertoires from several hundred donors were re-analyzed and high-resolution HLA genotyping was added so that TCR occurrence patterns could be studied. HLA typing covered class I and class II loci at four-digit resolution. In addition to the first cohort of approximately 670 subjects, a separate validation cohort of approximately 110 different subjects was used.

The cohort comprised under 700 healthy bone marrow donors. Cohort members were all nominally healthy when sampled, although unrecorded immune exposures were likely present. The donor was CMV seronegative and belonged to the group of around 400 seronegative cohort members. Each donor provided a peripheral blood sample, and peripheral blood mononuclear cells were used for TCR beta sequencing. Genomic DNA was extracted from the blood cell samples with the Qiagen DNeasy Blood Extraction Kit. Overall results and qualifications from the work: Because HLA typing was unavailable for some donors at each locus, only the typed subset was used in association tests. A later analysis found that most CMV-associated TCR beta chains appeared HLA-restricted, with HLA associations seemingly driven largely by CMV exposure. Three of the identified cytomegalovirus-associated TCR beta chains were confirmed in vitro to be specific for cytomegalovirus antigens. Immune exposure information for the cohort was limited to CMV serostatus. The cohort was sequenced for TCR beta chains only, and without alpha or paired-chain data the features that could be detected were limited. The authors suggested that the approach could potentially be extended to other disease states and immunological phenotypes. When HLA alleles, especially DR and DQ, strongly co-occurred, attributing TCR associations to individual alleles was difficult. A later analysis associated around 16,000 TCR beta sequences with specific HLA alleles at a false discovery rate of 0.05. An earlier analysis of around 500 of the donors showed that most TCR beta V segments appeared in productive rearrangements either about 87% or about 30% of the time, which broadly matched IMGT annotations. Seventeen rarely observed V segments, including chromosome 9 orphons, were excluded from the earlier analysis of about 610 of the donors because counts were too low. The presence/absence analyses assumed that sequencing depth was roughly uniform across donors, and that assumption may not be true. Some IMGT-functional V segments, including TRBV6-2 and TRBV6-3, could not be told apart with the 87-base-pair reads, so those segments were excluded. According to a later analysis, parvovirus B19, influenza, CMV and Epstein-Barr virus appeared linked to several top co-occurrence clusters. A later genetic analysis reported fewer N-insertions in productive TCRs among donors in an Asian-associated ancestry cluster than the roughly 620-donor mean. A later analysis found that HLA-associated TCR beta chains were more clonally expanded and had lower generation probabilities than equally common non-associated chains. The sequencing pipeline was judged likely to have produced a cluster of highly shared sequence variants as a technical artifact. While some public TCRs were present in many individuals, most TCR sequences turned up only very rarely across donors. According to a later analysis, TCR association rates differed among HLA loci, with DRB1 alleles showing the most associated TCRs and HLA-C alleles showing the fewest. Cytomegalovirus status was reported to be diagnosed by the classifier with high specificity and sensitivity in both the original and validation cohorts. A later genetic analysis associated a missense DCLRE1C variant with V-gene and J-gene trimming of TCR beta chains, and an independent cohort replicated the association. A further reported finding was that TCR beta sequences accurately predicted the HLA-A and HLA-B alleles for most subjects in the first cohort. Correlated functional status among segregating V segments might be attributable to linkage disequilibrium, but an unknown experimental factor could not be ruled out. The study listed 150 to 200 TCR beta chains as associated with cytomegalovirus.

The library was prepared using the immunoSEQ multiplex PCR assay. For the multiplex PCR, a mixture combining 60 forward primers for TCR Vbeta segments and 13 reverse primers for TCR Jbeta segments was used. The CDR3 region of rearranged TCR beta genes was amplified from genomic DNA by a multiplex PCR assay. The amplified TCR beta libraries were sequenced on the Illumina HiSeq System as 87-base-pair reads. Turning to the authors' computational methods: Across the 500 to 750 repertoires, a later analysis counted tens of millions of unique TCR beta chains, approximately 12 million of which were shared by at least two donors. Raw reads were error-corrected and collapsed into unique sequences with a nearest-neighbor algorithm that merged closely related sequences to remove PCR and sequencing errors. V, D and J gene segments were assigned by aligning CDR3 sequences to IMGT reference sequences. For a sequence to be retained, a match of at least six nucleotides to both a V gene segment and a J gene segment was required. A rearrangement was called productive if the CDR3 had no stop codons and remained in frame with V and J, and every other rearrangement was called non-productive. CDR3 was defined according to IMGT convention as the region running from the second conserved V-encoded cysteine to the conserved J-encoded phenylalanine. The earlier analysis of some 540 of the donors excluded any sequence lacking an unambiguous match to a single V gene segment. In an earlier analysis of several hundred of the donors, a V segment was called functional when productive rearrangements were above 56.7%, and segregating when the standard deviation between donors exceeded 5%. To diagnose cytomegalovirus status from the catalog of TCR beta chain sequences, a statistical classification framework was built. In a later analysis, TCR nucleotide sequences were compared against IMGT/GENE-DB human TR gene sequences so that V and J genes could be assigned. A later analysis assigned CDR3 sequences and most-parsimonious VDJ recombination scenarios with the TCRdist pipeline. In a later analysis, each TCR beta chain was defined by its CDR3 amino acid sequence together with its V-gene family, and reads without a unique V-gene family were excluded. A later analysis removed several hundred highly shared, low-generation-probability nucleotide sequences to deal with suspected cross-contamination and a sequencing artifact. In a later analysis, a clonal expansion index was calculated for each public chain from normalized within-repertoire ranks of inferred template counts. A later analysis computed generation probabilities with a VDJ recombination model fitted to out-of-frame rearrangements, and checked the results against IGoR. In a later analysis, TCR-TCR, TCR-HLA and TCR-CMV co-occurrence was scored with hypergeometric tests, and a repertoire-size bias correction was applied to TCR pairs. In a later analysis, false discovery rates were estimated by permuting HLA or CMV assignments 20 times. A later analysis grouped co-occurring TCRs with DBSCAN, adding TCRdist sequence similarity when clustering within HLA-allele-positive subsets. Co-occurrence clustering excluded repertoires with fewer than 30,000 or more than 120,000 public chains, plus five with anomalous nucleotide sharing. TCRdb provides this immuneACCESS table in a form limited to in-frame rearrangements. Some clones are lacking; in checked studies, under half of them reflect an unresolved V gene, and why the rest are absent is not known. V, J and clone size are those of that table, while D and trimming were read from the DNA. The sample data list 120,000 or so clones, and more than 55% of these were observed just once. About 1.5% of the sample lies in the top ten.

In regard to this clone: It has no known antigen specificity. Base qualities are not recorded, but no much larger clone differs from it by a single base.

Relative to germline, V is 3 bases shorter and J is 2 bases shorter, with 14 bases between their ends. Based on the germline V gene (reference sequence), the CDR1 and CDR2 sequences are LNHDA and SQIVND. From the cysteine through the phenylalanine, the CDR3 covers 16 amino acids. Of the read, only the CDR3 DNA is kept; its 48 bases are in frame from base 1. The source material was PBMCs. The sequence is built from TRBV19 and TRBJ1-5, with TRBD1 perhaps the D gene, on 5 matching bases. This receptor was obtained from a man in his late teens or twenties in good health and CMV-seronegative. The nucleotides read TGTGCCAGTAGTATCGCCAGGGTGATTCGCAATCAGCCCCAGCATTTT. Translated, it reads CASSIARVIRNQPQHF.